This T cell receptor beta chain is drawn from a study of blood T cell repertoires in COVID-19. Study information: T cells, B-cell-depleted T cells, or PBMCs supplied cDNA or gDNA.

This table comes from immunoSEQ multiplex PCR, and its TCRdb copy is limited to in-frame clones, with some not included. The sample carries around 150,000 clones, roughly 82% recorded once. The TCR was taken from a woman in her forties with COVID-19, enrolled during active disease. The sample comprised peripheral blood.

The CDR3 spells CARSLSKDRGHYSNQPQHF. The CDR3 DNA sequence: TGTGCCAGAAGCTTGTCTAAGGACAGGGGACACTATAGCAATCAGCCCCAGCATTTT. This chain connects TRBV5-3 to TRBJ1-5; 9 bases align to TRBD1. TRBV5-3 is reported as an ORF; its role is uncertain. The CDR3 consists of 19 residues. V lost 1 base and J lost 0; bases outside the gene matches: 11.